The entry below gives a single T cell receptor (beta chain) sequence along with its context. Germline trimming cut 4 bases from V and 7 bases from J; bases unmatched to any gene: 8. The CDR3 extends over 15 amino acids. Germline-derived CDR1 and CDR2 are SGHTS and YDEGEE. Sequenced by immunoSEQ multiplex PCR; TCRdb stores in-frame clones only, minus some. The table records approximately 300,000 clones, about nine tenths of them present only once. This sample was included in a study of blood T cell repertoires in COVID-19. The wider study: Specimens from acute and convalescent COVID-19 originated in the United States, Italy and Spain.

The sample comprised PBMCs or T cells enriched from blood (not recorded which). The chain is built from TRBV5-8 and TRBJ1-6; TRBD1 aligns across 7 bases. The source is a man younger than 45 who had recovered from COVID-19. The CDR3 loop reads CASSKRTGLNSPLHF. As DNA, the CDR3 is TGTGCCAGCAGCAAGCGGACAGGCCTAAATTCACCCCTCCACTTT.